These 18 T cell receptor beta chains originate from one sample sequenced in a study of spatial heterogeneity in lung cancer (dated by TCRdb to between 2018 and 2020). To prepare the library, 5' RACE was applied. These reads were obtained on a NextSeq 500. Using fastp trimming at Q25 and MiXCR clonotype assembly, TCRdb reanalyzed the public sequencing data and kept in-frame beta chains. Merged by CDR3 protein, the rows form single entries marked with the most common genes and DNA. Recorded for this sample are some 7,000 distinct CDR3 sequences; about 13% of them occurred a single time. The ten largest account for over 8% of the sample. Study-wide conclusions, independent of this receptor: A correlation was observed between the number of expanded intratumoral alpha and beta TCRs and the tumor nonsynonymous mutation count.

Taken with the paper, the label for time point translates to: sample taken at primary tumor resection. Their target antigens are unknown. Material: lung tumor tissue, obtained at surgery. These receptors originate from a male donor with early-stage non-small cell lung cancer.

Ten or more counts support this clonotype. As an off-target read in a library built for alpha chains, this beta chain has a frequency of little significance. The chain has TRBV12-3 or TRBV12-4 and TRBJ1-6, with D hard to call. CDR3 length equals 19 residues. With 2 bases removed from V and 7 bases from J, the gap between germline ends came to 24 bases. The CDR3 sequence: CASSLSPIVSGLWNSPLHF. In DNA, the CDR3 is TGTGCCAGCAGTTTAAGCCCGATAGTTTCGGGGTTGTGGAATTCACCCCTCCACTTT.

This clonotype is labeled as medium-sized. A library prepared for alpha chains yielded this beta chain as an off-target read; its size is of little meaning. The V and J genes are TRBV20-1 and TRBJ2-5; D may be TRBD1 (6 bases). Trimming pared 6 bases from V and 1 base from J, leaving 12 bases between. This CDR3 region has 13 residues. Germline V lookup: CDR1 DFQATT, CDR2 SNEGSKA (reference sequence). In nucleotides, the CDR3 is TGCAGTGCAAATCGGGACACCCAAGAGACCCAGTACTTC. This encodes CSANRDTQETQYF.

At least ten counts were recorded for this clonotype. This beta chain was picked up by a library intended for alpha chains and is off target, so its count carries little meaning. The chain carries TRBV6-2 or TRBV6-3 and TRBJ1-1, with D uncertain. Trimming took 5 bases from V and 7 from J, leaving 8 bases between them. The CDR3 extends over 11 amino acids. Germline V CDR1 and CDR2: MNHEY, SVGEGT. CDR3 sequence reads: CASSPGFEAFF. As DNA, the CDR3 is TGTGCCAGCAGTCCCGGATTTGAAGCTTTCTTT.

This clonotype qualifies as medium-sized. This beta chain is an unintended read in a library built for alpha chains; its size means little. This chain uses TRBV12-3 or TRBV12-4 with TRBJ1-5; D possibly corresponds to TRBD1 (6 bases). V lost 4 bases and J 1 base, leaving 11 bases between the germline ends. This CDR3 is built from 15 residues. The DNA for the CDR3 is TGTGCCAGCAGTTCTGGGGGGCCAAGCAATCAGCCCCAGCATTTT. Its protein product is CASSSGGPSNQPQHF.

In its sample, this clonotype is medium-sized (0.01 to 0.1%). Because this beta chain is a stray read in a library intended to capture alpha chains, its abundance should not be given much weight. V gene TRBV14 combines with J gene TRBJ2-5; D might be TRBD2 (5 bases). The ends were cut back, 1 base at V and 5 bases at J, with 11 bases in the middle. Germline loops: CDR1 SGHDN, CDR2 FVKESK. The CDR3 extends over 14 amino acids. The DNA for the CDR3 is TGTGCCAGCAGCCAAGGGTCTAGCATCGAGACCCAGTACTTC. Protein: CASSQGSSIETQYF.

This clonotype was counted only a few times. Being off target in a library aimed at alpha chains, this beta chain has a size of little meaning. The J gene is TRBJ2-1, the V gene TRBV11-3; 8 bases map to TRBD2. Germline V gene sequence: CDR1 SGHNT, CDR2 YENEEA. The CDR3 consists of 14 residues. Trimming cost V 1 base and J 7 bases; bases outside gene matches: 3. The CDR3 DNA reads as TGTGCCAGCAGCTTAGTGGCGGGAGGAAATGAGCAGTTCTTC. As protein: CASSLVAGGNEQFF.

This clonotype is medium-sized in the sample. Little can be read into the size of this beta chain, an off-target read in a library designed for alpha chains. The chain combines TRBV5-4 with TRBJ1-2; TRBD1 matches at 10 bases. The CDR3 contains 16 residues. Looked up from germline, CDR1 is SGHNT and CDR2 is YYREEE (reference sequence). V dropped 5 bases and J dropped 0; count of bases not matched to a gene: 7. The CDR3 DNA reads as TGTGCCAGCAGTCCGGGTGGGACAGGGGCTAACTATGGCTACACCTTC. This sequence encodes CASSPGGTGANYGYTF.

In the case of this clonotype: This beta chain is a stray read from a library made for alpha chains; its abundance is not meaningful. V gene TRBV7-9 combines with J gene TRBJ2-7, with D possibly matching TRBD1 (6 bases). Germline CDR1 SEHNR, CDR2 FQNEAQ (reference sequence). V dropped 4 bases and J dropped 0 bases, with 13 bases sitting between them. The CDR3 is made up of 15 amino acids. The CDR3 DNA follows: TGTGCCAGCAGCTCATCCGGGACAAGCTCCTACGAGCAGTACTTC. This gives the protein CASSSSGTSSYEQYF.

This clonotype was recorded many times. The library was designed around alpha chains, so this beta chain is a stray read whose abundance carries little weight. V usage is TRBV3-1 and J usage is TRBJ2-7; 8 bases fit TRBD1. Germline CDR1 LGHDT, CDR2 YNNKEL (reference sequence). CDR3 length: 15 residues. The V gene end was trimmed by 1 base and the J gene end by 2 bases; junction bases not matched to a gene: 4. The CDR3 sequence: CASSQGATGAYEQYF. CDR3 DNA sequence: TGTGCCAGCAGCCAAGGAGCGACAGGGGCCTACGAGCAGTACTTC.

This clonotype was detected ten times or more. Within a library made for alpha chains, this beta chain is off target, and its count is uninformative. The chain is built from TRBV6-5 and TRBJ1-1, with TRBD1 as a possible D gene (5 bases). Trimming stripped 6 bases from V and 7 bases from J, with 9 bases between. Germline CDR1 MNHEY, CDR2 SVGAGI. The CDR3 spans 11 residues. The CDR3 DNA follows: TGTGCCAGCAGCCGAGGGGTTGAAGCTTTCTTT. Translated: CASSRGVEAFF.

By sample share, this clonotype is medium-sized. Because this beta chain is a stray read in a library intended to capture alpha chains, its abundance should not be given much weight. The chain links TRBV15 to TRBJ1-2; D may be TRBD1 (6 bases). This CDR3 comprises 16 residues. CDR1 and CDR2 from the germline V gene are LNHNV and YYDKDF (reference sequence). V was trimmed by 5 bases and J by 1 base, leaving 17 bases between them. CDR3 sequence reads: CATSLGQNLRNYGYTF. As DNA, the CDR3 is TGTGCCACCAGCCTAGGACAGAACCTACGTAACTATGGCTACACCTTC.

At least ten counts were recorded for this clonotype. This beta chain represents an off-target read in a library built for alpha chains; its size is of limited meaning. This sequence joins TRBV20-1 and TRBJ2-1; the D gene could be TRBD1 or TRBD2 (5 bases each). V was cut by 2 bases and J by 0 bases, with 17 bases left in between. Germline lookup yields CDR1 DFQATT and CDR2 SNEGSKA (reference sequence). This CDR3 region has 17 residues. The CDR3 loop reads CSARNLRGESSYNEQFF. In DNA form, the CDR3 reads TGCAGTGCTAGAAATCTAAGAGGGGAGAGCTCCTACAATGAGCAGTTCTTC.

This clonotype qualifies as medium-sized. The library was prepared for alpha chains; this beta chain is a stray read, so its frequency means little. V and J are TRBV20-1 and TRBJ1-2; 8 bases fit TRBD1. CDR3 length: 16 amino acids. V was clipped by 6 bases and J by 2 bases; unmatched bases: 14. Germline values: CDR1 DFQATT, CDR2 SNEGSKA (reference sequence). This CDR3 is CSALGQGEVSNYGYTF. CDR3 DNA sequence: TGCAGTGCCTTAGGACAGGGAGAAGTATCGAACTATGGCTACACCTTC.

The table lists this clonotype with many counts. As an off-target read in a library built for alpha chains, this beta chain has a frequency of little significance. This chain connects TRBV6-5 to TRBJ2-7, with D possibly TRBD1 on 5 matching bases. In germline, CDR1 is MNHEY, CDR2 SVGAGI. CDR3 length: 15 residues. The germline V and J ends were trimmed by 5 bases and 0 bases, with 14 bases remaining between them. CDR3 sequence (DNA): TGTGCCAGCAGTCGAACAGGTCTAAGCTCCTACGAGCAGTACTTC. Protein: CASSRTGLSSYEQYF.

This clonotype rates as medium-sized (0.01 to 0.1%). Since the library was made to target alpha chains, this beta chain is a stray read and its abundance is not meaningful. V gene TRBV4-1 combines with J gene TRBJ1-2; perhaps TRBD1 as D (6 bases). V was pared by 2 bases and J by 6 bases, with 19 bases between. This CDR3 is 16 amino acids long. Germline CDR1 is MGHRA and CDR2 is YSYEKL. CDR3 region: CASSQLPSDRSNGYTF. In DNA form, the CDR3 reads TGCGCCAGCAGCCAATTACCCTCGGACAGAAGTAATGGCTACACCTTC.

This clonotype is medium-sized. With the library built for alpha chains, this beta chain is off target and its frequency is not meaningful. CDR3 loop: CSASAGVIYYGYTF. The CDR3 DNA reads as TGCAGTGCTAGTGCAGGGGTTATCTACTATGGCTACACCTTC. The rearrangement links TRBV20-1 to TRBJ1-2; D is perhaps TRBD1 (6 bases). The germline V gene encodes CDR1 DFQATT and CDR2 SNEGSKA (reference sequence). The CDR3 totals 14 residues. V dropped 3 bases and J dropped 3 bases, with 14 bases sitting between them.

As to this clonotype: The library was prepared for alpha chains; this beta chain is a stray read, so its frequency means little. The chain is built from TRBV7-9 and TRBJ2-7, with D tentatively TRBD2 (6 bases). Deletions cut 5 bases from V and 5 bases from J, with 19 bases between. Germline CDR1 SEHNR, CDR2 FQNEAQ (reference sequence). The CDR3 has 15 amino acids. CDR3 in DNA: TGTGCCAGCAGCCCCGGACCAAATCGGGAGAACGAGCAGTACTTC. Amino acid sequence: CASSPGPNRENEQYF.

To note about this clonotype: This beta chain is an unintended read in a library built for alpha chains; its size means little. This chain connects TRBV12-3 or TRBV12-4 to TRBJ2-5; 10 bases line up with TRBD1. This CDR3 is 14 amino acids long. The junction had 5 bases not matched to a gene; V was cut back by 6 bases and J by 4 bases. Here the CDR3 DNA reads TGTGCCAGCAGGCCGACAGGGGGCCGAGAGACCCAGTACTTC. Translation: CASRPTGGRETQYF.